This is a list of T cell receptor beta chains from one sample in a study of shared clonotypes between healthy human individuals. TCRdb's copy holds only in-frame clones and misses some; the assay was immunoSEQ multiplex PCR. Here the sample spans about 2.2 million clones, approximately 94% being singletons. The sequenced material came from naive CD8+ T cells from PBMCs. The receptor set was obtained from a man aged 18 to 30 in good health. Some clones in this sample may be carry-over from other donors' samples. Both conserved end residues are part of each CDR3. D genes are given only for firm matches. Rows may omit the clone size; those that give it use once, few, many or a size class.

j_call: TRBJ2-1; d_call: .; v_call: TRBV14; clone_size: .; cdr3_nt: TGTGCCAGCAGTCCGTGGACAATCACCTACAATGAGCAGTTCTTC; cdr3_aa: CASSPWTITYNEQFF
j_call: TRBJ1-1; d_call: .; v_call: TRBV6-5; clone_size: .; cdr3_nt: TGTGCCAGCAGTTACTCTGGGGAAACTGAAGCTTTCTTT; cdr3_aa: CASSYSGETEAFF
j_call: TRBJ2-1; d_call: .; v_call: TRBV30; clone_size: .; cdr3_nt: TGTGCCTGGAGTTGGGGGGGCCCCTACAATGAGCAGTTCTTC; cdr3_aa: CAWSWGGPYNEQFF
j_call: TRBJ2-7; d_call: .; v_call: TRBV11-2; clone_size: .; cdr3_nt: TGTGCCAGCAGCTCGCAGGGTAACGAGCAGTACTTC; cdr3_aa: CASSSQGNEQYF
j_call: TRBJ2-7; d_call: TRBD1; v_call: TRBV9; clone_size: .; cdr3_nt: TGTGCCAGCAGCATCCGGGACAGGGGGCCGAGGAGTGAGCAGTACTTC; cdr3_aa: CASSIRDRGPRSEQYF
j_call: TRBJ1-5; d_call: .; v_call: TRBV28; clone_size: .; cdr3_nt: TGTGCCAGCACCTTCCTCGTGGCCCTAGACAATCAGCCCCAGCATTTT; cdr3_aa: CASTFLVALDNQPQHF
j_call: TRBJ2-2; d_call: .; v_call: TRBV27; clone_size: few; cdr3_nt: TGTGCCAGCAGTTCGGGACTGAACACCGGGGAGCTGTTTTTT; cdr3_aa: CASSSGLNTGELFF
j_call: TRBJ1-2; d_call: TRBD1; v_call: TRBV4-1; clone_size: .; cdr3_nt: TGCGCCAGCAGCCAACTACAGGGGCCCTCCTATGGCTACACCTTC; cdr3_aa: CASSQLQGPSYGYTF
j_call: TRBJ1-1; d_call: .; v_call: TRBV28; clone_size: .; cdr3_nt: TGTGCCAGCAGTTTATCCCTTGAAGCTTTCTTT; cdr3_aa: CASSLSLEAFF
j_call: TRBJ2-2; d_call: TRBD2; v_call: TRBV13; clone_size: once; cdr3_nt: TGTGCCAGCAGCTGGGGGGGCACCGGGGAGCTGTTTTTT; cdr3_aa: CASSWGGTGELFF
j_call: TRBJ2-7; d_call: .; v_call: TRBV6-6; clone_size: .; cdr3_nt: TGTGCCAGCAGTAGGGGTACCTCCTACGAGCAGTACTTC; cdr3_aa: CASSRGTSYEQYF
j_call: TRBJ2-7; d_call: .; v_call: TRBV27; clone_size: .; cdr3_nt: TGTGCCAGCCGGTCCAGGCTGACAATAAACTCCTACGAGCAGTACTTC; cdr3_aa: CASRSRLTINSYEQYF
j_call: TRBJ1-1; d_call: .; v_call: TRBV5-1; clone_size: few; cdr3_nt: TGCGCCAGCAGCTTGGTAGTGAACACTGAAGCTTTCTTT; cdr3_aa: CASSLVVNTEAFF
j_call: TRBJ2-7; d_call: TRBD1; v_call: TRBV2; clone_size: .; cdr3_nt: TGTGCCAGCAGTGGAGGGACAGGGGGGTACGAGCAGTACTTC; cdr3_aa: CASSGGTGGYEQYF
j_call: TRBJ1-1; d_call: TRBD1; v_call: TRBV29-1; clone_size: .; cdr3_nt: TGCAGCGTACATTCGGGGACAGGAGCCGCCGCTTTCTTT; cdr3_aa: CSVHSGTGAAAFF
j_call: TRBJ2-1; d_call: TRBD1; v_call: TRBV19; clone_size: .; cdr3_nt: TGTGCCAGTAGTCCCTCCGGGACAGCCTACAATGAGCAGTTCTTC; cdr3_aa: CASSPSGTAYNEQFF
j_call: TRBJ2-3; d_call: TRBD2; v_call: TRBV5-1; clone_size: .; cdr3_nt: TGCGCCAGCAGCTTGGCCTCGGGGGGTACAGATACGCAGTATTTT; cdr3_aa: CASSLASGGTDTQYF
j_call: TRBJ2-1; d_call: TRBD2; v_call: TRBV6-4; clone_size: once; cdr3_nt: TGTGCCACTGGGACTAGCGGTGCCTACAATGAGCAGTTCTTC; cdr3_aa: CATGTSGAYNEQFF
j_call: TRBJ2-1; d_call: .; v_call: TRBV19; clone_size: .; cdr3_nt: TGTGCCAGTAGTATGGGAGCGAACAATGAGCAGTTCTTC; cdr3_aa: CASSMGANNEQFF
j_call: TRBJ2-7; d_call: .; v_call: TRBV9; clone_size: once; cdr3_nt: TGTGCCAGCAGCGCTGGGACCTACAAGGAGCAGTACTTC; cdr3_aa: CASSAGTYKEQYF
j_call: TRBJ2-7; d_call: TRBD1; v_call: TRBV5-4; clone_size: .; cdr3_nt: TGTGCCAGCAGGAAGGGACAGGAGTTCCACGAGCAGTACTTC; cdr3_aa: CASRKGQEFHEQYF
j_call: TRBJ2-7; d_call: .; v_call: TRBV28; clone_size: .; cdr3_nt: TGTGCCAGCAGTCCCCCCGGGGGCTACGAGCAGTACTTC; cdr3_aa: CASSPPGGYEQYF
j_call: TRBJ1-2; d_call: TRBD1; v_call: TRBV9; clone_size: .; cdr3_nt: TGTGCCAGCAGCGTAGAAGGGACAGGGTTTAACTATGGCTACACCTTC; cdr3_aa: CASSVEGTGFNYGYTF
j_call: TRBJ2-7; d_call: .; v_call: TRBV28; clone_size: .; cdr3_nt: TGTGCCAGCAGGGACGGGTACGAGCAGTACTTC; cdr3_aa: CASRDGYEQYF
j_call: TRBJ2-1; d_call: TRBD2; v_call: TRBV23-1; clone_size: .; cdr3_nt: TGCGCCAGCAGTCAATCGCCCGTCTTAGCGGGAGGTACCTACAATGAGCAGTTCTTC; cdr3_aa: CASSQSPVLAGGTYNEQFF
j_call: TRBJ2-1; d_call: TRBD2; v_call: TRBV7-9; clone_size: .; cdr3_nt: TGTGCCAGCAGCCAAGCACTAGCGGGAGGGGTCGACAATGAGCAGTTCTTC; cdr3_aa: CASSQALAGGVDNEQFF